Below are 9 T cell receptor beta chains sequenced from a single sample in a study of T-cell memory formation after mild COVID-19 listed by TCRdb under 2021. Preparation of the library involved 5' RACE. TCRdb names Illumina NovaSeq 6000 as the instrument used. The raw public reads went through TCRdb reprocessing: fastp at Q25, MiXCR clone calling, in-frame beta chains kept. Rows are combined by CDR3 protein, so each entry shows the most common genes and DNA. A total of about 430,000 distinct CDR3 sequences appear in this sample, 20% to 25% of them only once. The ten largest clones capture around 9.5% of the sample. The specimen sequenced was PBMCs or a T cell subset sorted from them (not recorded which). These receptor sequences come from an adult woman who had mild COVID-19 (a few samples of this study predate the infection). The sample titles of this study are shuffled in the database, so cell type and time point are left out; the donor was told from shared clones.

This clonotype was observed a few times. The V call is TRBV7-8, the J call TRBJ2-7; TRBD2 matches 7 bases. Germline V gene data show CDR1 as SGHVS and CDR2 as FQNEAQ. Germline trimming cut 0 bases from V and 7 bases from J; bases unmatched to any gene: 3. The CDR3 consists of 13 residues. CDR3 nucleotides: TGTGCCAGCAGCTTAGCCCCGGGGGGAGAGCAGTACTTC. It translates to CASSLAPGGEQYF.

About this clonotype itself: The junction does not match germline at one end; this may be a read error. V usage is TRBV11-2 and J usage is TRBJ1-1; D unresolved. Germline CDR1 SGHAT, CDR2 FQNNGV. CDR3 length equals 14 residues. The CDR3 protein is CASSLDQINTEAFF. CDR3 DNA sequence: TGTGCCAGCAGTTTAGACCAGATTAACACTGAAGCTTTCTTT.

The V and J genes are TRBV10-3 and TRBJ1-1, with a tentative D call TRBD1 (6 bases). V was pared by 6 bases and J by 0 bases, with 8 bases between. The CDR3 has 13 amino acids. The germline V gene has CDR1 ENHRY and CDR2 SYGVKD. CDR3 in amino acids: CAIRAGVNTEAFF. CDR3 in DNA: TGTGCCATCAGGGCAGGGGTGAACACTGAAGCTTTCTTT.

This clonotype turned up a few times. CDR3 region: CASRGQSFSYEQYF. DNA for the CDR3: TGTGCCAGCCGAGGACAGTCCTTTTCCTACGAGCAGTACTTC. V usage is TRBV25-1 and J usage is TRBJ2-7; possible D gene TRBD1, 6 bases. Germline lookup yields CDR1 MGHDK and CDR2 SYGVNS. CDR3 length: 14 residues. V was trimmed by 8 bases and J by 1 base, leaving 15 bases between them.

This chain uses TRBV7-2 with TRBJ1-1; 12 bases fit TRBD1. Germline loops: CDR1 SGHTA, CDR2 FQGNSA. V dropped 3 bases and J dropped 11; count of bases not matched to a gene: 10. The CDR3 contains 15 residues. CDR3 in amino acids: CASSLGGTGGIKAFF. The CDR3 coding sequence is TGTGCCAGCAGCTTGGGTGGGACAGGGGGCATCAAGGCTTTCTTT.

The V call is TRBV5-1, the J call TRBJ2-7; 9 nucleotides line up with TRBD1. Unmatched junction bases numbered 6, after V lost 4 bases and J lost 4 bases. Germline V gene sequence: CDR1 SGHRS, CDR2 YFSETQ. The CDR3 runs to 14 residues. CDR3 nucleotide sequence: TGCGCCAGCAGCGGGAGGGACAGGGAATACGAGCAGTACTTC. It specifies CASSGRDREYEQYF.

The V and J genes are TRBV7-9 and TRBJ1-1; a possible D gene is TRBD1 (5 bases). The CDR3 contains 15 residues. Germline values: CDR1 SEHNR, CDR2 FQNEAQ (reference sequence). V was pared by 1 base and J by 0 bases, with 9 bases between. This CDR3 is CASSLEGTMNTEAFF. The CDR3 DNA reads as TGTGCCAGCAGCTTAGAAGGGACCATGAACACTGAAGCTTTCTTT.

The chain joins TRBV10-2 to TRBJ1-2; possibly TRBD1 for D (5 bases). The germline V gene has CDR1 WSHSY and CDR2 SAAADI. The CDR3 has 13 amino acids. The germline V and J ends were trimmed by 6 bases and 3 bases, with 11 bases remaining between them. CDR3 coding DNA: TGCGCCAGCAGGCCGCAGGGCTACTATGGCTACACCTTC. This sequence encodes CASRPQGYYGYTF.

V usage is TRBV4-3 and J usage is TRBJ2-6; D uncertain. The germline V gene has CDR1 LGHNA and CDR2 YSLEER. Trimming removed 1 base at V and 4 bases at J, with 8 bases between. The CDR3 is 15 residues long. DNA for the CDR3: TGCGCCAGCAGCCAAGCCATAACCGGGGCCAACGTCCTGACTTTC. This translates into CASSQAITGANVLTF.